Listed here are 3 T cell receptor beta chains from one sample, sequenced in a study of cytomegalovirus exposure and HLA in healthy donors. The PCR used 60 Vbeta and 13 Jbeta primers. The data were produced by immunoSEQ multiplex PCR, yet TCRdb's version contains in-frame clones alone and is incomplete. The sample records some 150,000 clones, more than 65% being singletons. Sequenced: PBMCs. The receptors derive from a man between 45 and 60 years old in good health and CMV-seropositive.

The V and J genes are TRBV5-1 and TRBJ2-5; 7 bases are shared with TRBD1. The J call may not be correct, given that the DNA end is closer to TRBJ2-7. Germline CDR1 SGHRS, CDR2 YFSETQ. The CDR3 runs to 14 residues. CDR3 nucleotides: TGCGCCAGCAGCTATCGGGACAGCTCCTACGAGCAGTACTTC. Translated: CASSYRDSSYEQYF.

A note on this clone: The junction differs from germline at one of its ends, possibly a read error. This rearrangement joins TRBV7-9 to TRBJ2-2; no definite D call. The CDR3 runs to 16 residues. The germline CDR1 and CDR2 sequences are SEHNR and FQNEAQ (reference sequence). CDR3: CSSSLNLGYPTGELFF. Here the CDR3 DNA reads TGTTCCAGCAGCTTAAATCTAGGCTATCCCACCGGGGAGCTGTTTTTT.

The chain has TRBV6-1 and TRBJ1-2, with TRBD1 identical over 7 bases. The ends lost 6 bases at V and 1 base at J; junction bases unmatched: 5. CDR3 size: 14 residues. Germline lookup yields CDR1 MNHNS and CDR2 SASEGT. CDR3 sequence: CASRRDRINYGYTF. The CDR3 DNA is TGTGCCAGCAGGCGGGACAGAATTAACTATGGCTACACCTTC.